The source of this TCR beta chain is a study of beta chain features in type 1 diabetes. At the level of the study: Similarity in age, gender and cell yields was seen between patients and healthy donors.

In germline, CDR1 is ENHRY, CDR2 SYGVKD. V was trimmed by 4 bases and J by 5 bases, leaving 14 bases between them. The CDR3 consists of 14 residues. Only a few counts were recorded for this clone. Every bit of the isolated RNA underwent reverse transcription, so sequencing read expressed TCRB transcripts. The protocol was immunoSEQ multiplex PCR, while the TCRdb copy is restricted to in-frame clones and leaves out a portion. The sample has under 500,000 clones; about 30% are singletons. Over 95% purity was reached by all sorted populations. Sequencing input: naive CD4+ T cells from blood. This chain joins TRBV10-3 and TRBJ2-5, with D maybe TRBD1 (5 bases). The source is a man aged 18-30 years in good health. CDR3 in amino acids: CAISVAGRLETQYF. CDR3 DNA sequence: TGTGCCATCAGTGTAGCAGGGCGGTTGGAGACCCAGTACTTC.